The 5 T cell receptor beta chains presented below share a single source sample, sequenced in a study of blood T cell repertoires in COVID-19. Only in-frame clones appear in the TCRdb table, and some are missing; sequencing was by immunoSEQ multiplex PCR. In the table there are around 200,000 clones, approximately 83% of which are singletons. Material: peripheral blood. These receptors originate from a man aged 45-65 years with active or convalescent COVID-19.

The chain joins TRBV9 to TRBJ1-4, with D tentatively TRBD1 (5 bases). The CDR3 spans 17 residues. Trimming pared 0 bases from V and 7 bases from J, leaving 19 bases between. From germline, CDR1 is SGDLS and CDR2 YYNGEE. CDR3 in amino acids: CASSVGRGGASGEKLFF. Written as DNA, the CDR3 is TGTGCCAGCAGCGTAGGGCGGGGAGGGGCCTCAGGTGAAAAACTGTTTTTT.

V and J are TRBV29-1 and TRBJ2-1, with TRBD2 as a possible D gene (5 bases). V was trimmed by 7 bases and J by 0 bases, leaving 7 bases between them. The CDR3 has 12 residues. CDR1 and CDR2 (germline): SQVTM, ANQGSEA. DNA of the CDR3: TGCAGCGCCGGGGACTCCTACAATGAGCAGTTCTTC. Protein sequence: CSAGDSYNEQFF.

This clone has just a few counts. The chain joins TRBV2 to TRBJ2-2; D gene ambiguous. The V end was cut by 3 bases, the J end by 4 bases, with 9 bases between. CDR3 length equals 14 residues. The germline V gene has CDR1 SNHLY and CDR2 FYNNEI. The CDR3 DNA reads TGTGCCAGCAGTGAGCGGCAGAGCACCGGGGAGCTGTTTTTT. It translates to CASSERQSTGELFF.

The rearrangement joins TRBV19 to TRBJ1-3; D remains ambiguous. Deletions cut 8 bases from V and 0 bases from J, with 20 bases between. The CDR3 contains 17 residues. Germline V gene sequence: CDR1 LNHDA, CDR2 SQIVND (reference sequence). CDR3 sequence reads: CASLGPGLLSSGNTIYF. CDR3 DNA: TGTGCCAGTCTAGGCCCCGGACTGTTGAGCTCTGGAAACACCATATATTTT.

The V call is TRBV5-1, the J call TRBJ2-7, with 10 bases identical to TRBD2. Losses at the gene ends were 5 bases for V and 5 bases for J; bases not matched to a gene: 7. The CDR3 is made up of 14 amino acids. Germline values: CDR1 SGHRS, CDR2 YFSETQ. The CDR3 loop reads CASSLSGGINEQYF. CDR3 DNA sequence: TGCGCCAGCAGTCTTAGCGGGGGGATCAACGAGCAGTACTTC.